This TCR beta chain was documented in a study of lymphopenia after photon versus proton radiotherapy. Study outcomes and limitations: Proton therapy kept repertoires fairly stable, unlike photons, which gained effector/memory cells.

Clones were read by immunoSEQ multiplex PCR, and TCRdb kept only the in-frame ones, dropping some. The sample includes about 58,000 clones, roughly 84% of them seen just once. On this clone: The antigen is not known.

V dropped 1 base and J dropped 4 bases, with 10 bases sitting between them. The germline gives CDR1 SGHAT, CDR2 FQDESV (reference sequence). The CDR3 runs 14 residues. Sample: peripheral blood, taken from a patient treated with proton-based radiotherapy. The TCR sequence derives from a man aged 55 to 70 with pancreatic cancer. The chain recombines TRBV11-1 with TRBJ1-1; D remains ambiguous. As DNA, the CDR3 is TGTGCCAGCAGCTTAGAGGGCCGCGTCACTGAAGCTTTCTTT. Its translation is CASSLEGRVTEAFF.